These T cell receptor beta chains were read from a single sample in a study of T cells in localized non-small cell lung cancer. Assay used: immunoSEQ multiplex PCR; TCRdb lists only in-frame clones, some missing. The sample includes 2,000 or so clones, around 21% seen only once; the top ten take roughly 7.4%. The sample in question was normal lung tissue next to the tumor, obtained before any cancer treatment. Receptors were obtained from a woman between 35 and 70 years old with stage I lung adenocarcinoma. Both conserved end residues are part of each CDR3. The D gene is left open where the match is weak. Not all rows give a size; the values are once, few, many and, for expanded clones, a class.

j_gene,abundance,d_gene,v_gene,CDR3aa,CDR3nt
TRBJ1-2,.,TRBD1,TRBV10-3,CAISESTGQGVYGYTF,TGTGCCATCAGTGAGTCGACGGGACAGGGGGTCTATGGCTACACCTTC
TRBJ2-3,.,TRBD2,TRBV29-1,CSGRLAGDFTDTQYF,TGCAGCGGAAGACTAGCGGGGGACTTCACAGATACGCAGTATTTT
TRBJ1-4,medium-sized,.,TRBV11-3,CASSSPGPGEKLFF,TGTGCCAGCAGCTCCCCGGGACCCGGGGAAAAACTGTTTTTT
TRBJ2-7,.,.,TRBV5-1,CASSRERGSYEQYF,TGCGCCAGCAGCAGGGAACGGGGCTCCTACGAGCAGTACTTC
TRBJ2-2,.,.,TRBV6-8,CASNRGGNTGELFF,TGTGCCAGCAACCGAGGGGGGAACACCGGGGAGCTGTTTTTT
TRBJ1-1,few,.,TRBV11-3,CASSLVHGSGNAFF,TGTGCCAGCAGCTTAGTCCATGGCTCGGGGAACGCTTTCTTT
TRBJ1-1,.,.,TRBV11-3,CASSLEQGYTEAFF,TGTGCCAGCAGCTTAGAACAGGGTTACACTGAAGCTTTCTTT
TRBJ2-7,few,.,TRBV11-3,CASSPERSGGNQYF,TGTGCCAGCAGCCCCGAGCGAAGTGGGGGCAACCAGTACTTC
TRBJ2-7,few,.,TRBV6-8,CASRRLAPYEQYF,TGTGCCAGCAGGAGACTCGCACCCTACGAGCAGTACTTC
TRBJ2-5,few,TRBD2,TRBV19,CASSIGLAGEETQYF,TGTGCCAGTAGTATTGGACTAGCGGGGGAGGAGACCCAGTACTTC
TRBJ1-2,.,.,TRBV6-1,CASSEGPQQYYGYTF,TGTGCCAGCAGTGAAGGGCCCCAGCAGTACTATGGCTACACCTTC
TRBJ2-3,.,.,TRBV6-8,CASRIPGLSTDTQYF,TGTGCCAGCAGGATCCCGGGATTGAGCACAGATACGCAGTATTTT
TRBJ1-4,.,.,TRBV5-1,CASSLSGDNEKLFF,TGCGCCAGCAGCCTATCAGGGGATAATGAAAAACTGTTTTTT
TRBJ2-1,.,.,TRBV11-3,CASSFKRGASNEQFF,TGTGCCAGCAGCTTTAAGAGGGGGGCCTCCAATGAGCAGTTCTTC
TRBJ1-5,.,TRBD1,TRBV19,CASSYPGTGYQPQHF,TGTGCCAGTAGTTATCCCGGGACAGGGTATCAGCCCCAGCATTTT
TRBJ2-4,.,.,TRBV19,CASSSPGDKNIQYF,TGTGCCAGTAGTTCACCCGGGGACAAAAACATTCAGTACTTC
TRBJ1-1,few,.,TRBV7-5,CASSEQGETDEAFF,TGTGCCAGCAGCGAACAGGGGGAGACGGATGAAGCTTTCTTT
TRBJ2-5,large,.,TRBV19,CASSIVGGKETQYF,TGTGCCAGTAGTATAGTAGGCGGGAAAGAGACCCAGTACTTC
TRBJ1-5,few,TRBD1,TRBV6-8,CASSASDRDRGRGNQPQHF,TGTGCCAGCAGTGCCAGCGACCGGGACAGGGGGAGAGGCAATCAGCCCCAGCATTTT
TRBJ2-7,.,TRBD1,TRBV19,CSTGEQGAGEQYF,TGTTCGACTGGAGAGCAGGGGGCGGGTGAGCAGTACTTC
TRBJ2-3,.,.,TRBV25-1,CASSEDGSTDTQYF,TGTGCCAGCAGTGAAGATGGAAGCACAGATACGCAGTATTTT
TRBJ2-3,few,.,TRBV9,CASSEMSLTDTQYF,TGTGCCAGCAGTGAAATGAGCTTAACAGATACGCAGTATTTT
TRBJ1-1,few,.,TRBV11-3,CASSPLIGWNTEAFF,TGTGCCAGCAGCCCCCTAATAGGGTGGAACACTGAAGCTTTCTTT
TRBJ2-2,.,.,TRBV19,CASQRLGSPNTGELFF,TGTGCCAGTCAGAGGCTAGGCAGCCCGAACACCGGGGAGCTGTTTTTT
TRBJ1-2,.,TRBD1,TRBV6-8,CASSPDRGRGYGYTF,TGTGCCAGCAGTCCAGACAGGGGACGAGGCTATGGCTACACCTTC
TRBJ1-2,.,TRBD1,TRBV19,CASSIQGASGYTF,TGTGCCAGTAGTATACAGGGGGCGAGTGGCTACACCTTC
TRBJ2-6,.,.,TRBV19,CASRNQQSSGANVLTF,TGTGCCAGTAGAAACCAGCAGAGCTCTGGGGCCAACGTCCTGACTTTC
TRBJ2-7,few,TRBD1,TRBV11-3,CASSLGQGRYEQYF,TGTGCCAGCAGCTTGGGACAGGGGAGGTACGAGCAGTACTTC
TRBJ1-1,.,.,TRBV30,CAWRVPGRTEAFF,TGTGCCTGGAGGGTTCCCGGGAGGACTGAAGCTTTCTTT
TRBJ2-1,few,TRBD2,TRBV9,CASSKTSGGSNEQFF,TGTGCCAGCAGCAAGACTAGCGGGGGGTCCAATGAGCAGTTCTTC
TRBJ2-3,medium-sized,TRBD2,TRBV9,CASSAAGGRTDTQYF,TGTGCCAGCAGCGCCGCGGGGGGACGCACAGATACGCAGTATTTT